This T cell receptor (beta chain) comes out of a study of T cells after yellow fever vaccination. TCRdb called the 5' RACE reads again in MiXCR, with one record for every CDR3 protein. The sample records some 130,000 distinct CDR3 sequences, around 6.3% being singletons. V lost 5 bases and J lost 4; bases outside the gene matches: 14. The length of the CDR3 is 18 residues. CDR1 SGHVS and CDR2 FNYEAQ come from the germline V gene. Study results and caveats: Primary-vaccination clones mostly resurfaced post-booster (less than 98% CD4, approximately 89% CD8). A secondary response was less intense yet reached its peak sooner, at day 5 versus 15. Few clonotypes appeared in both CD4 and CD8 compartments.

This clonotype was detected only a few times. Its antigen is currently unknown. This chain uses TRBV7-6 with TRBJ2-6; 7 bases fit TRBD1. This TCR derives from a man younger than 45 who received the YFV17D yellow fever vaccine. The sequences come from CD4+ T cells sorted from PBMCs, collected 10 days after the yellow fever booster vaccination. CDR3 sequence: CASSPPLTGEKGANVLTF. DNA for the CDR3: TGTGCCAGCAGCCCCCCCCTTACAGGGGAGAAGGGGGCCAACGTCCTGACTTTC. The whole variable domain, filled in from reference TRBV7-6 and TRBJ2-6, reads GAGVSQSPRYKVTKRGQDVALRCDPISGHVSLYWYRQALGQGPEFLTYFNYEAQQDKSGLPNDRFSAERPEGSISTLTIQRTEQRDSAMYRCASSPPLTGEKGANVLTFGAGSRLTVL.